The 31 T cell receptor beta chains below come from one sample, sequenced in a study of cytomegalovirus exposure and HLA in healthy donors. Use of 60 Vbeta and 13 Jbeta primers characterized the PCR. Repertoires were generated with immunoSEQ multiplex PCR, while TCRdb's copy carries only in-frame clones and drops some. The sample shows roughly 120,000 clones, 75% to 85% of them seen only once. Sequencing was performed on PBMCs. Receptors were obtained from a man aged 25-45 years in good health and CMV-seronegative.

This chain joins TRBV27 and TRBJ2-7; the match to TRBD1 covers 8 bases. Germline V gives CDR1 MNHEY, CDR2 SMNVEV (reference sequence). V trimming: 5 bases; J trimming: 2 bases; junction bases outside the gene matches: 8. CDR3 size: 15 residues. In nucleotides, the CDR3 is TGTGCCAGCAGTCTTACCGGACAGGGCGCCTACGAGCAGTACTTC. Residues: CASSLTGQGAYEQYF.

V and J are TRBV13 and TRBJ2-2; 10 positions agree with TRBD1. The germline CDR1 and CDR2 sequences are PRHDT and FYEKMQ (reference sequence). The V segment lost 3 bases and the J segment 4 bases; nucleotides outside the gene matches: 2. The CDR3 consists of 15 residues. This CDR3 reads CASSFGQGGTGELFF. The CDR3 coding sequence is TGTGCCAGCAGCTTCGGACAGGGGGGCACCGGGGAGCTGTTTTTT.

The sample holds a few counts of this clone. The chain carries TRBV2 and TRBJ2-5; D remains unclear. Trimming took off 4 bases at V and 3 bases at J, with 6 bases between the two ends. Germline CDR1 and CDR2: SNHLY and FYNNEI. The CDR3 consists of 12 residues. The CDR3 bases are TGTGCCAGCAGTGTCAGAAAAGAGACCCAGTACTTC. It specifies CASSVRKETQYF.

This chain links TRBV6-6 with TRBJ1-1; D is uncertain. In germline, CDR1 is MNHNY, CDR2 SVGAGI (reference sequence). Trimming shortened V by 5 bases and J by 4 bases, and 8 bases separated the two germline ends. CDR3 length equals 12 residues. CDR3 in amino acids: CASSPSGTEAFF. The CDR3 nucleotides read TGTGCCAGCAGTCCCAGTGGCACTGAAGCTTTCTTT.

The chain carries TRBV4-1 and TRBJ2-7; 7 bases are a match to TRBD1. The trim removed 1 base at V and 0 bases at J, leaving 0 bases unmatched. This CDR3 has 14 amino acids. Looked up from germline, CDR1 is MGHRA and CDR2 is YSYEKL. The chain's CDR3 is CASSQGDSSYEQYF. DNA for the CDR3: TGCGCCAGCAGCCAAGGGGACAGCTCCTACGAGCAGTACTTC.

The V and J genes are TRBV11-2 and TRBJ2-7, with 7 bases matching TRBD1. Germline V gene data show CDR1 as SGHAT and CDR2 as FQNNGV. This CDR3 region has 14 residues. J lost 5 bases, V lost 4 bases, and 8 bases had no gene match. CDR3 sequence: CASSSNRGRNEQYF. In DNA, the CDR3 is TGTGCCAGCAGCTCCAACAGGGGAAGGAACGAGCAGTACTTC.

The CDR3 DNA sequence: TGTGCCAGCAGTCCCGGGACTAGCGGGACTCAAGAGCAGTACTTC. It translates to CASSPGTSGTQEQYF. The rearrangement uses TRBV27 and TRBJ2-7; 13 bases match TRBD2. The CDR3 covers 15 residues. Germline V lookup: CDR1 MNHEY, CDR2 SMNVEV (reference sequence). The ends lost 5 bases at V and 7 bases at J; junction bases unmatched: 8.

The chain employs TRBV27 and TRBJ2-7; 8 bases are a match to TRBD2. Germline assignment: CDR1 MNHEY and CDR2 SMNVEV (reference sequence). This CDR3 has 14 residues. After removal of 4 bases from V and 2 bases from J, the junction contained 4 bases not matched to a gene. Here the CDR3 reads CASSYRGGPYEQYF. The CDR3 nucleotides are TGTGCCAGCAGTTACCGCGGGGGGCCCTACGAGCAGTACTTC.

The V call is TRBV27, the J call TRBJ2-2; tentatively, D is TRBD2 (6 bases). Germline-derived CDR1 and CDR2 are MNHEY and SMNVEV (reference sequence). The CDR3 loop spans 17 amino acids. V gave up 6 bases and J gave up 0 bases, with 17 bases separating them. The CDR3: CASSHKGGESNTGELFF. The CDR3 nucleotides are TGTGCCAGCAGCCACAAAGGCGGGGAATCGAACACCGGGGAGCTGTTTTTT.

This chain links TRBV28 with TRBJ2-7; D ambiguous. CDR1 is MDHEN, CDR2 SYDVKM, per germline. V was shortened by 6 bases and J by 7 bases, with 13 bases between the two germline ends. The CDR3 is 12 residues long. CDR3 nucleotides: TGTGCCAGCAGCCTCCTCACGAGTGAGCAGTACTTC. Translation: CASSLLTSEQYF.

The rearrangement joins TRBV6-5 to TRBJ2-3; a possible D gene is TRBD1 (6 bases). Trimming took 4 bases from V and 4 from J, leaving 9 bases between them. The CDR3 spans 13 residues. Germline V lookup: CDR1 MNHEY, CDR2 SVGAGI. The CDR3 sequence is CASSFGGADTQYF. In DNA form, the CDR3 reads TGTGCCAGCAGTTTTGGGGGCGCAGATACGCAGTATTTT.

V gene TRBV2 combines with J gene TRBJ2-7; tentative D call: TRBD1 (5 bases). Germline-derived CDR1 and CDR2 are SNHLY and FYNNEI. This CDR3 has 13 amino acids. V lost 8 bases and J lost 3, with 14 bases in between. The DNA for the CDR3 is TGTGCCAGCGGAAACAGGACAATCTACGAGCAGTACTTC. Translation gives CASGNRTIYEQYF.

This clone was detected a few times. This chain uses TRBV27 with TRBJ2-7, with 9 bases aligning to TRBD1. The CDR3 runs 14 residues. Germline loops: CDR1 MNHEY, CDR2 SMNVEV (reference sequence). The junction had 16 bases not matched to a gene; V was cut back by 7 bases and J by 12 bases. The CDR3 nucleotides are TGTGCCAGCAAAACCGACAGGGGGGGGCAATCACTGTACTTC. It encodes CASKTDRGGQSLYF.

CDR3 nucleotides: TGTGCCAGCAGGCCCACAGGGGCTGGGGCCAACGTCCTGACTTTC. Translation: CASRPTGAGANVLTF. The gene calls are TRBV9 and TRBJ2-6; TRBD1 agrees at 7 bases. There are 15 residues in the CDR3. V lost 5 bases and J lost 2; bases outside the gene matches: 4. CDR1 is SGDLS and CDR2 is YYNGEE in the germline V gene.

The V call is TRBV5-4, the J call TRBJ2-5; TRBD2 matches at 9 bases. Germline V gene sequence: CDR1 SGHNT, CDR2 YYREEE (reference sequence). Losses at the gene ends were 4 bases for V and 5 bases for J; bases not matched to a gene: 9. This CDR3 contains 15 residues. The CDR3 sequence is CASSPPGLAGETQYF. The CDR3 nucleotides are TGTGCCAGCAGCCCTCCGGGACTAGCTGGGGAGACCCAGTACTTC.

The chain employs TRBV29-1 and TRBJ2-2, with TRBD1 matching over 8 bases. This CDR3 contains 11 residues. V lost 6 bases to trimming and J lost 8 bases; unmatched junction nucleotides: 2. Germline V gives CDR1 SQVTM, CDR2 ANQGSEA. The CDR3, as DNA: TGCAGCGTGAGACAGGGGGGGGAGCTGTTTTTT. It encodes CSVRQGGELFF.

CDR3 DNA sequence: TGTGCCAGCAGCTTTCGGGACAGGGACCCCACCGGGGAGCTGTTTTTT. It yields the protein CASSFRDRDPTGELFF. J is TRBJ2-2 and V is TRBV7-9; 9 positions agree with TRBD1. Per germline, CDR1 SEHNR and CDR2 FQNEAQ (reference sequence). J lost 4 bases, V lost 3 bases, and 6 bases had no gene match. The CDR3 is made up of 16 amino acids.

The gene calls are TRBV6-5 and TRBJ2-7; TRBD1 aligns across 9 bases. Germline values: CDR1 MNHEY, CDR2 SVGAGI. The V segment lost 5 bases and the J segment 7 bases; nucleotides outside the gene matches: 9. The CDR3 runs 14 residues. The CDR3 loop reads CASSEVGTGYEQYF. In DNA, the CDR3 is TGTGCCAGCAGTGAAGTTGGGACAGGGTATGAGCAGTACTTC.

V and J are TRBV6-5 and TRBJ1-5, with a weak D call TRBD1 (5 bases). The germline CDR1 and CDR2 sequences are MNHEY and SVGAGI. The CDR3 runs 13 residues. Deletions cut 2 bases from V and 4 bases from J, with 6 bases between. In nucleotides, the CDR3 is TGTGCCAGCAGTTACGGGGGGAATCAGCCCCAGCATTTT. This translates into CASSYGGNQPQHF.

This chain uses TRBV4-1 with TRBJ2-7; TRBD2 matches at 8 bases. Trimming at V came to 1 base and at J to 1 base, leaving 3 bases not matched to a gene. CDR1 is MGHRA and CDR2 is YSYEKL in the germline V gene. This CDR3 comprises 15 residues. CDR3 protein: CASSQGVAGSYEQYF. DNA of the CDR3: TGCGCCAGCAGCCAAGGGGTAGCGGGGTCCTACGAGCAGTACTTC.

This rearrangement joins TRBV5-5 to TRBJ2-1; 14 bases fit TRBD2. The CDR3 consists of 16 residues. V was clipped by 3 bases and J by 7 bases; unmatched bases: 6. The germline V gene has CDR1 SGHKS and CDR2 YYEKEE (reference sequence). The CDR3 loop reads CASSWGLAGVGNEQFF. In DNA form, the CDR3 reads TGTGCCAGCAGCTGGGGACTAGCGGGAGTAGGGAATGAGCAGTTCTTC.

V usage is TRBV7-9 and J usage is TRBJ2-3; perhaps TRBD1 as D (6 bases). Per the germline V gene, CDR1 is SEHNR and CDR2 is FQNEAQ (reference sequence). The length of the CDR3 is 15 residues. Trimming left V 0 bases short and J 2 bases short, with 9 bases between. The CDR3: CASSLAQGTTDTQYF. The CDR3 coding sequence is TGTGCCAGCAGCTTAGCACAGGGAACCACAGATACGCAGTATTTT.

The CDR3 reads CASSYLRGVETQYF. The DNA of the CDR3 is TGTGCCAGCAGTTACCTCAGGGGAGTAGAGACCCAGTACTTC. This chain links TRBV6-6 with TRBJ2-5; D possibly corresponds to TRBD1 (6 bases). In germline, CDR1 is MNHNY, CDR2 SVGAGI (reference sequence). The V gene lost 2 bases and the J gene lost 4 bases, with 11 bases spanning the gap. The CDR3 length is 14 residues.

In this sample, this clone turned up a few times. The rearrangement uses TRBV5-4 and TRBJ1-2; TRBD1 matches 9 bases. Germline assignment: CDR1 SGHNT and CDR2 YYREEE (reference sequence). CDR3 length equals 16 residues. V gave up 4 bases and J gave up 5 bases; unmatched junction bases: 12. CDR3 loop: CASSPIEGTGIYGYTF. In DNA, the CDR3 is TGTGCCAGCAGCCCCATAGAGGGGACAGGGATTTATGGCTACACCTTC. Full variable domain (missing parts from reference TRBV5-4 and TRBJ1-2): ETGVTQSPTHLIKTRGQQVTLRCSSQSGHNTVSWYQQALGQGPQFIFQYYREEENGRGNFPPRFSGLQFPNYSSELNVNALELDDSALYLCASSPIEGTGIYGYTFGSGTRLTVV.

Here the CDR3 reads CASSPRTGSNEQFF. The CDR3 nucleotides are TGTGCCAGCAGCCCCAGGACAGGGTCCAATGAGCAGTTCTTC. This rearrangement joins TRBV5-4 to TRBJ2-1, with 8 nucleotides matching TRBD1. The CDR3 totals 14 residues. The trim removed 4 bases at V and 6 bases at J, leaving 6 bases unmatched. Germline V gene data show CDR1 as SGHNT and CDR2 as YYREEE (reference sequence).

In this sample, this clone turned up a few times. The chain employs TRBV5-1 and TRBJ2-1; TRBD2 matches at 12 bases. Germline V gene lookup returns CDR1 SGHRS and CDR2 YFSETQ. CDR3 length: 14 residues. Trimming at V came to 7 bases and at J to 5 bases, leaving 4 bases not matched to a gene. In DNA form, the CDR3 reads TGCGCCAGCGGACTAGCGGGGTCCAACAATGAGCAGTTCTTC. Its translation is CASGLAGSNNEQFF.

The chain links TRBV30 to TRBJ2-5; D is uncertain. CDR3 length: 11 amino acids. Per the germline V gene, CDR1 is GTSNPN and CDR2 is SVGIG (reference sequence). V was clipped by 2 bases and J by 5 bases, with 6 bases between them. The CDR3 here is CAWSSGETQYF. CDR3 coding DNA: TGTGCCTGGAGTTCCGGTGAGACCCAGTACTTC.

The chain combines TRBV10-2 with TRBJ2-7; the D gene is possibly TRBD1 (5 bases). The V end was cut by 8 bases, the J end by 5 bases, with 19 bases between. This CDR3 is built from 14 residues. Germline V gene sequence: CDR1 WSHSY, CDR2 SAAADI. The CDR3: CASGLPGFLDEQYF. The CDR3 region has the DNA TGCGCCAGCGGTTTACCAGGGTTTTTGGACGAGCAGTACTTC.

The genes are TRBV27 and TRBJ1-2, with no clear D. This CDR3 spans 12 amino acids. V was cut by 6 bases and J by 8 bases, with 13 bases left in between. Germline assignment: CDR1 MNHEY and CDR2 SMNVEV (reference sequence). In DNA, the CDR3 is TGTGCCAGCAGAAATCCTCTTAGAGGCTACACCTTC. Its protein is CASRNPLRGYTF.

The chain couples TRBV4-1 to TRBJ2-2; 11 bases align to TRBD2. The CDR3 is 15 amino acids. V lost 10 bases to trimming and J lost 6 bases; unmatched junction nucleotides: 10. CDR1 is MGHRA, CDR2 YSYEKL, per germline. The CDR3 nucleotides read TGCGCCACTTCGAGAGGGACTAGCGGTTCCGGGGAGCTGTTTTTT. Its protein is CATSRGTSGSGELFF.

V gene TRBV5-6 combines with J gene TRBJ1-1; TRBD1 matches 8 bases. Germline V CDR1 and CDR2: SGHDT, YYEEEE. The CDR3 sequence is 15 residues long. V lost 3 bases and J lost 10; bases outside the gene matches: 14. The CDR3 is CASSSLSPGGRRAFF. CDR3 nucleotide sequence: TGTGCCAGCAGCTCGCTTAGCCCAGGGGGCCGGAGAGCTTTCTTT.